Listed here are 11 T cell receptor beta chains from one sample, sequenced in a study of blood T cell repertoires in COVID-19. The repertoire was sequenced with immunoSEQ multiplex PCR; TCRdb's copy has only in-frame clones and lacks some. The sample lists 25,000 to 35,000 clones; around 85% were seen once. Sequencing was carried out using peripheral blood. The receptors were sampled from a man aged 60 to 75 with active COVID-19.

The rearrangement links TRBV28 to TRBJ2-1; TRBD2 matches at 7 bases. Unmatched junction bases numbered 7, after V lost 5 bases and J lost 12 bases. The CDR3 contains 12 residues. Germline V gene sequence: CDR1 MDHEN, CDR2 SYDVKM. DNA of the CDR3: TGTGCCAGCAGTCCGCAAGCGGGACGGCAGTTCTTC. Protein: CASSPQAGRQFF.

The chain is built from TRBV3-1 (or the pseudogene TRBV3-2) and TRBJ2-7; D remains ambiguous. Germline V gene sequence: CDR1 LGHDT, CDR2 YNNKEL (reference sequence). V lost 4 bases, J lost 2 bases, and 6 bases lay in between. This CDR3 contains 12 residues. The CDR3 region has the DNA TGTGCCAGCAGCCCCTCAGCCTACGAGCAGTACTTC. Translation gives CASSPSAYEQYF.

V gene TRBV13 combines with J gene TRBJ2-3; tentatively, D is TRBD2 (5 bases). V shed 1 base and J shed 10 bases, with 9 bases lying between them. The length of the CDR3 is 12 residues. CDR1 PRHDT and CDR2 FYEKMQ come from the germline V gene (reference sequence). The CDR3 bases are TGTGCCAGCAGCTTAGACGGGGAAGCGCAGTATTTT. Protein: CASSLDGEAQYF.

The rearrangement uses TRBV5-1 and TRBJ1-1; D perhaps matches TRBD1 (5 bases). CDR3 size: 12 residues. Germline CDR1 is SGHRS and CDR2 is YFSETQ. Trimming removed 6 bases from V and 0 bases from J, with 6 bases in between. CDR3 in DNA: TGCGCCAGCAAAGGGGTGAACACTGAAGCTTTCTTT. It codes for CASKGVNTEAFF.

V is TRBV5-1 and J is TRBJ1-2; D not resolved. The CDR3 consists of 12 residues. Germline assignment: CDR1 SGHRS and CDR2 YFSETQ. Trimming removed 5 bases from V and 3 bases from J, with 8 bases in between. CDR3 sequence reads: CASRPDYYGYTF. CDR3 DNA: TGCGCCAGCAGACCCGACTACTATGGCTACACCTTC. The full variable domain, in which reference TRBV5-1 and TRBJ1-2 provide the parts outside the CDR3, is KAGVTQTPRYLIKTRGQQVTLSCSPISGHRSVSWYQQTPGQGLQFLFEYFSETQRNKGNFPGRFSGRQFSNSRSEMNVSTLELGDSALYLCASRPDYYGYTFGSGTRLTVV.

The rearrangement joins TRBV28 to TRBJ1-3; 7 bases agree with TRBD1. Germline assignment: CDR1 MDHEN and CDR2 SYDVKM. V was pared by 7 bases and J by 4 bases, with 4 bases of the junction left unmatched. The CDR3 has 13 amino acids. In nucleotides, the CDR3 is TGTGCCAGCAACTGGGGACAGGGAAACACCATATATTTT. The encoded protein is CASNWGQGNTIYF.

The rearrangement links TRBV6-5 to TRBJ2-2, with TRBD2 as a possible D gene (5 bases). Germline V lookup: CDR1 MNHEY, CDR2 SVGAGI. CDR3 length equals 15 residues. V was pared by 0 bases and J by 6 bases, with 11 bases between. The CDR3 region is CASSYSTSRAGELFF. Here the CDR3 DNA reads TGTGCCAGCAGTTACTCTACTAGTAGGGCCGGGGAGCTGTTTTTT.

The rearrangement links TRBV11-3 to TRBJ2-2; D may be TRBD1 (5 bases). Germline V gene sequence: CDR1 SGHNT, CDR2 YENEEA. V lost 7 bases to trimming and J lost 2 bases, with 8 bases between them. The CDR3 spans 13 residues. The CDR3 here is CASTGPNTGELFF. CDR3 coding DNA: TGTGCCAGCACAGGGCCTAACACCGGGGAGCTGTTTTTT.

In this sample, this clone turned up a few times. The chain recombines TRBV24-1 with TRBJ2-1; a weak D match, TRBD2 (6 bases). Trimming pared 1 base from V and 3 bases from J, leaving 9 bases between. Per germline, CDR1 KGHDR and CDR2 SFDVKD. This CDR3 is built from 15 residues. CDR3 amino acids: CATSDFGDFYNEQFF. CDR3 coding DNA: TGTGCCACCAGTGATTTTGGGGACTTCTACAATGAGCAGTTCTTC.

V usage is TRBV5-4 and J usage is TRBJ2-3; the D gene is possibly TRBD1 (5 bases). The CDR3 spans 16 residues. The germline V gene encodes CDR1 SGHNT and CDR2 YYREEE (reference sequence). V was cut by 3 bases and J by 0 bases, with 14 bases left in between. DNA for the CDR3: TGTGCCAGCAGCTCAGGGTCTGGTCCTAGCACAGATACGCAGTATTTT. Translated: CASSSGSGPSTDTQYF.

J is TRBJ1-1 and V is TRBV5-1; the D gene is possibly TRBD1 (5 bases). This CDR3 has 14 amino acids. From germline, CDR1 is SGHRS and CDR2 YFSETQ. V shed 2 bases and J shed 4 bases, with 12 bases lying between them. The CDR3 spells CASSFTGESTEAFF. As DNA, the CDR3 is TGCGCCAGCAGCTTCACAGGAGAAAGCACTGAAGCTTTCTTT.